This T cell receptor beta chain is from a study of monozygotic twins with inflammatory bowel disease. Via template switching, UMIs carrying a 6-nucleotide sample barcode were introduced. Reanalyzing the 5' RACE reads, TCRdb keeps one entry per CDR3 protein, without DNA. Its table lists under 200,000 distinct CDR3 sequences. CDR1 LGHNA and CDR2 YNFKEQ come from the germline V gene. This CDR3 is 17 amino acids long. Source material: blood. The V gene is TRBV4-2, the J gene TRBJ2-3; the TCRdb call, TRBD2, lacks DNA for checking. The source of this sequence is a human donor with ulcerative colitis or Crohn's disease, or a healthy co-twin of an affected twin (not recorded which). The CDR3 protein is CASSPTRVAGPTDTQYF.